The 6 T cell receptor beta chains presented below share a single source sample, sequenced in a study of cytomegalovirus exposure and HLA in healthy donors. PCR amplification relied on 60 Vbeta primers (plus 13 Jbeta primers). Profiling relied on immunoSEQ multiplex PCR, and the TCRdb table lists in-frame clones only, not all of them. Its table lists more than 100,000 clones. Source material: PBMCs. These receptors all stem from a woman between 35 and 50 years old in good health and CMV-seronegative.

The chain carries TRBV2 and TRBJ1-6; TRBD1 agrees at 7 bases. Germline V gene sequence: CDR1 SNHLY, CDR2 FYNNEI. The length of the CDR3 is 14 residues. J gave up 5 bases and V 7 bases, and 5 bases lay outside the gene matches. The CDR3 DNA follows: TGTGCCAGCACCGGGACAGTAAATAATTCACCCCTCCACTTT. It specifies CASTGTVNNSPLHF.

The J gene is TRBJ1-4, the V gene TRBV10-3; possibly TRBD1 for D (6 bases). CDR1 is ENHRY and CDR2 is SYGVKD in the germline V gene. Trimming shortened V by 4 bases and J by 8 bases, and 23 bases separated the two germline ends. The CDR3 has 17 amino acids. The CDR3 is CAISGEQRTEGREKLFF. The CDR3 nucleotides read TGTGCCATCAGTGGGGAGCAAAGGACAGAAGGGAGAGAAAAACTGTTTTTT.

The rearrangement uses TRBV28 and TRBJ1-2, with 7 nucleotides matching TRBD1. The CDR3 sequence is 14 residues long. Germline V gene data show CDR1 as MDHEN and CDR2 as SYDVKM. With 5 bases clipped from V and 4 bases from J, the junction kept 7 bases outside the gene matches. Here the CDR3 reads CASSLSTGTYGYTF. The DNA for the CDR3 is TGTGCCAGCAGTCTATCGACAGGGACCTATGGCTACACCTTC.

The chain is built from TRBV5-4 and TRBJ2-1; 9 bases align to TRBD2. This CDR3 region has 15 residues. Germline-derived CDR1 and CDR2 are SGHNT and YYREEE (reference sequence). Trimming at V came to 1 base and at J to 3 bases, leaving 2 bases not matched to a gene. This chain's CDR3 is CASSLRGGDYNEQFF. CDR3 DNA sequence: TGTGCCAGCAGCTTGCGCGGGGGGGACTACAATGAGCAGTTCTTC.

The CDR3 sequence: CASSFFQQGNEQYF. The CDR3 DNA is TGTGCCAGCAGCTTTTTTCAACAGGGAAACGAGCAGTACTTC. The gene calls are TRBV7-2 and TRBJ2-7, with D perhaps matching TRBD1 (6 bases). CDR1 and CDR2 (germline): SGHTA, FQGNSA. The CDR3 runs to 14 residues. V lost 3 bases and J 5 bases, leaving 14 bases between the germline ends.

This rearrangement joins TRBV9 to TRBJ2-5; tentative D call: TRBD2 (5 bases). The CDR3 is 13 amino acids. Trimming pared 4 bases from V and 1 base from J, leaving 8 bases between. Germline CDR1 SGDLS, CDR2 YYNGEE. The CDR3 nucleotides are TGTGCCAGCAGCTGGGAGCCCCAAGAGACCCAGTACTTC. This codes for CASSWEPQETQYF. The variable domain in full, with the rest retrieved from reference TRBV9 and TRBJ2-5, is DSGVTQTPKHLITATGQRVTLRCSPRSGDLSVYWYQQSLDQGLQFLIQYYNGEERAKGNILERFSAQQFPDLHSELNLSSLELGDSALYFCASSWEPQETQYFGPGTRLLVL.